The 10 T cell receptor beta chains below all came from one sample that was sequenced in a study of blood T cell repertoires in COVID-19. The method was immunoSEQ multiplex PCR; TCRdb's version includes in-frame clones alone and lacks a portion of them. Of a few hundred thousand clones in the sample, around 85% were seen once. Sequenced material: peripheral blood. The source is a woman in her 70s with COVID-19, enrolled during active disease.

The CDR3 is CASSFDRERSEAFF. Here the CDR3 DNA reads TGTGCCAGCAGTTTCGACAGGGAGAGGTCTGAAGCTTTCTTT. The chain couples TRBV6-5 to TRBJ1-1, with 7 bases fitting TRBD1. V shed 4 bases, J shed 6 bases, and the junction held 8 bases outside the gene matches. Germline V gene sequence: CDR1 MNHEY, CDR2 SVGAGI. This CDR3 has 14 amino acids.

This chain links TRBV11-2 with TRBJ1-1, with unresolved D. The CDR3 totals 15 residues. V was clipped by 2 bases and J by 0 bases, with 10 bases between them. Germline CDR1 reads SGHAT; CDR2 reads FQNNGV. CDR3 DNA: TGTGCCAGCAGCTTAACGCAGCTAGTGAACACTGAAGCTTTCTTT. It codes for CASSLTQLVNTEAFF. Supplemented by reference TRBV11-2 and TRBJ1-1, the full variable domain reads EAGVAQSPRYKIIEKRQSVAFWCNPISGHATLYWYQQILGQGPKLLIQFQNNGVVDDSQLPKDRFSAERLKGVDSTLKIQPAKLEDSAVYLCASSLTQLVNTEAFFGQGTRLTVV.

The rearrangement links TRBV27 to TRBJ2-3; 9 nucleotides match TRBD1. V trimming: 0 bases; J trimming: 3 bases; junction bases outside the gene matches: 4. Germline-derived CDR1 and CDR2 are MNHEY and SMNVEV (reference sequence). The CDR3 is made up of 16 amino acids. CDR3 bases: TGTGCCAGCAGTTTATCGGGGACAGGGCTAACAGATACGCAGTATTTT. Residues: CASSLSGTGLTDTQYF.

CDR3 sequence (DNA): TGCAGCGTTGATAACGGAGAGACCCAGTACTTC. Translated, it gives CSVDNGETQYF. The chain combines TRBV29-1 with TRBJ2-5, with D uncertain. The CDR3 covers 11 residues. CDR1 and CDR2 from the germline V gene are SQVTM and ANQGSEA. With 3 bases removed from V and 4 bases from J, the gap between germline ends came to 6 bases.

This clone came up a few times. The CDR3 coding sequence is TGTGCCAGTAATCGACAGGGGGGCGGGGAGCTGTTTTTT. Translated, it gives CASNRQGGGELFF. The V and J genes are TRBV19 and TRBJ2-2; 9 bases align to TRBD1. The CDR3 length is 13 residues. The germline CDR1 and CDR2 sequences are LNHDA and SQIVND (reference sequence). V lost 7 bases and J lost 7; bases outside the gene matches: 4. Based on the CDR3 plus reference TRBV19 and TRBJ2-2, the full variable domain is DGGITQSPKYLFRKEGQNVTLSCEQNLNHDAMYWYRQDPGQGLRLIYYSQIVNDFQKGDIAEGYSVSREKKESFPLTVTSAQKNPTAFYLCASNRQGGGELFFGEGSRLTVL.

The chain combines TRBV9 with TRBJ1-5; maybe TRBD1 (5 bases). The CDR3 runs to 14 residues. The V end lost 10 bases, the J end lost 9 bases, and 23 bases lay between the germline ends. Germline assignment: CDR1 SGDLS and CDR2 YYNGEE. The CDR3 loop reads CAPRGGASHWPQHF. CDR3 in DNA: TGTGCCCCGCGGGGTGGGGCTTCTCACTGGCCCCAGCATTTT.

This rearrangement joins TRBV28 to TRBJ1-5, with D possibly matching TRBD1 (5 bases). The germline CDR1 and CDR2 sequences are MDHEN and SYDVKM. Between the trimmed V and J ends, which lost 1 base and 2 bases, there was a span of 21 bases. The CDR3 runs 19 residues. The CDR3 DNA reads as TGTGCCAGCAGTTTATTTGTGATGGGGGGGGTCGAGGGCAATCAGCCCCAGCATTTT. Translation: CASSLFVMGGVEGNQPQHF.

This clone was observed a handful of times. The chain employs TRBV19 and TRBJ1-3; D is undetermined. V was cut by 0 bases and J by 0 bases, with 6 bases left in between. Germline CDR1 LNHDA, CDR2 SQIVND (reference sequence). The CDR3 runs 15 residues. The CDR3 region has the DNA TGTGCCAGTAGTATAGATGGCTTCTCTGGAAACACCATATATTTT. Translation: CASSIDGFSGNTIYF.

J is TRBJ1-2 and V is TRBV7-3; TRBD1 matches at 9 bases. Germline lookup yields CDR1 SGHTA and CDR2 FQGTGA. Germline trimming cut 0 bases from V and 5 bases from J; bases unmatched to any gene: 4. The CDR3 covers 15 residues. Here the CDR3 DNA reads TGTGCCAGCAGCTTAACGACAGGGGGGACTTATGGCTACACCTTC. Its protein product is CASSLTTGGTYGYTF. Using reference TRBV7-3 and TRBJ1-2 for the parts outside the CDR3, the full variable domain is GAGVSQTPSNKVTEKGKYVELRCDPISGHTALYWYRQSLGQGPEFLIYFQGTGAADDSGLPNDRFFAVRPEGSVSTLKIQRTERGDSAVYLCASSLTTGGTYGYTFGSGTRLTVV.

The chain links TRBV5-1 to TRBJ2-6; D gene ambiguous. Germline V gene sequence: CDR1 SGHRS, CDR2 YFSETQ. Trimming cost V 0 bases and J 0 bases, with 10 bases left between them. The CDR3 spans 17 residues. This CDR3 is CASSLGSRSSGANVLTF. The CDR3 bases are TGCGCCAGCAGCTTGGGATCACGCAGCTCTGGGGCCAACGTCCTGACTTTC.